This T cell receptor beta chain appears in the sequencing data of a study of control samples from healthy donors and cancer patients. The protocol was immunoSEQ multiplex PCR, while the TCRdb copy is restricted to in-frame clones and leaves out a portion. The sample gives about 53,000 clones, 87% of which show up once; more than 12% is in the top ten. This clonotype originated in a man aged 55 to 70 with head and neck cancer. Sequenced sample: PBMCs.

CDR3 region: CASSPLAGLTYEQYF. Written as DNA, the CDR3 is TGTGCCAGCTCGCCTCTAGCGGGTCTTACCTACGAGCAGTACTTC. V gene TRBV18 combines with J gene TRBJ2-7; 8 bases are a match to TRBD2. V trimming: 6 bases; J trimming: 2 bases; junction bases outside the gene matches: 9. The CDR3 runs 15 residues. Germline CDR1 reads KGHSH; CDR2 reads LQKENI.